What follows are 14 T cell receptor beta chains derived from one specimen sequenced in a study of beta chain features in type 1 diabetes. Study-wide points: Shorter TCRB CDR3s, moderately but significantly so, marked every one of the four CD4+ subsets in Type 1 diabetes patients.

Expressed TCRB transcripts were sequenced after all isolated RNA was converted to cDNA. Produced via immunoSEQ multiplex PCR; TCRdb's table is partial and in-frame only. Of 240,000 or so clones in the sample, approximately 13% were seen once. These receptors have no identified antigens. Input material: naive CD4+ T cells from blood. These TCRs come from a man between 25 and 39 years old with type 1 diabetes.

The J gene is TRBJ2-2, the V gene TRBV30; TRBD2 aligns across 7 bases. From germline, CDR1 is GTSNPN and CDR2 SVGIG (reference sequence). Trimming took 4 bases from V and 1 from J; bases not matched to a gene: 3. The CDR3 runs to 14 residues. The CDR3 loop reads CAWKGGGNTGELFF. The CDR3, as DNA: TGTGCCTGGAAGGGCGGGGGGAACACCGGGGAGCTGTTTTTT. Using reference TRBV30 and TRBJ2-2 for the parts outside the CDR3, the full variable domain is SQTIHQWPATLVQPVGSPLSLECTVEGTSNPNLYWYRQAAGRGLQLLFYSVGIGQISSEVPQNLSASRPQDRQFILSSKKLLLSDSGFYLCAWKGGGNTGELFFGEGSRLTVL.

This chain links TRBV27 with TRBJ2-5; D is possibly TRBD1 (5 bases). The CDR3 consists of 13 residues. Trimming removed 7 bases from V and 7 bases from J, with 16 bases in between. Germline CDR1 reads MNHEY; CDR2 reads SMNVEV (reference sequence). The CDR3 reads CASTQSGSGTQYF. The CDR3 bases are TGTGCCAGCACCCAATCAGGGTCCGGGACCCAGTACTTC.

The chain carries TRBV27 and TRBJ1-5; D not certain. Germline V CDR1 and CDR2: MNHEY, SMNVEV (reference sequence). V was cut by 1 base and J by 2 bases, with 3 bases left in between. This CDR3 is built from 13 residues. Here the CDR3 reads CASSLFGNQPQHF. CDR3 sequence (DNA): TGTGCCAGCAGTTTATTCGGCAATCAGCCCCAGCATTTT.

The chain couples TRBV6-5 to TRBJ2-2; TRBD1 matches at 7 bases. Germline loops: CDR1 MNHEY, CDR2 SVGAGI. Unmatched junction bases numbered 5, after V lost 8 bases and J lost 2 bases. There are 14 residues in the CDR3. The chain's CDR3 is CASHRGANTGELFF. CDR3 nucleotide sequence: TGTGCCAGCCACAGGGGTGCTAACACCGGGGAGCTGTTTTTT.

This clone was detected only a few times. This chain uses TRBV6-4 with TRBJ1-6, with D maybe TRBD1 (6 bases). The CDR3 contains 15 residues. Trimming removed 1 base at V and 6 bases at J, with 10 bases between. Germline V CDR1 and CDR2: MRHNA, SNTAGT. CDR3 sequence (DNA): TGTGCCAGCAGTGACTGGGCAGGGGTTAATTCACCCCTCCACTTT. Amino acids: CASSDWAGVNSPLHF.

This chain joins TRBV18 and TRBJ1-1, with D perhaps matching TRBD1 (6 bases). From germline, CDR1 is KGHSH and CDR2 LQKENI. There are 13 residues in the CDR3. V was pared by 4 bases and J by 7 bases, with 13 bases between. CDR3 loop: CASSQGQLGEAFF. The CDR3 region has the DNA TGTGCCAGCTCACAAGGACAGTTGGGTGAAGCTTTCTTT.

A few counts support this clone. This rearrangement joins TRBV7-2 to TRBJ1-2; D gene ambiguous. The CDR3 consists of 11 residues. Looked up from germline, CDR1 is SGHTA and CDR2 is FQGNSA. Trimming cost V 2 bases and J 8 bases, with 6 bases left between them. The CDR3 is CASSLYMGYTF. CDR3 nucleotides: TGTGCCAGCAGCTTATATATGGGCTACACCTTC.

This sequence joins TRBV7-9 and TRBJ2-7; D is perhaps TRBD1 (6 bases). This CDR3 has 14 amino acids. CDR1 SEHNR and CDR2 FQNEAQ come from the germline V gene (reference sequence). V was clipped by 3 bases and J by 7 bases, with 16 bases between them. The CDR3 here is CASSFSGTNEEQYF. As DNA, the CDR3 is TGTGCCAGCAGCTTTTCCGGGACAAATGAGGAGCAGTACTTC.

J is TRBJ2-3 and V is TRBV1; no DNA check was done on the table's D call, TRBD2. TRBV1 is deemed a pseudogene. The CDR3 has 16 residues. This CDR3 reads CTSSYILACRTDTQYF. CDR3 coding DNA: TGCACCAGCAGCTACATCCTAGCGTGTCGCACAGATACGCAGTATTTT.

Here the CDR3 DNA reads TGCAGTGCAGACGGGGGGACTGAAGCTTTCTTT. Translating it yields CSADGGTEAFF. V usage is TRBV20-1 and J usage is TRBJ1-1; D perhaps matches TRBD1 (5 bases). Germline V gene lookup returns CDR1 DFQATT and CDR2 SNEGSKA (reference sequence). This CDR3 spans 11 amino acids. Trimming stripped 6 bases from V and 5 bases from J, with 10 bases between.

The V and J genes are TRBV6-5 and TRBJ1-2; D may be TRBD1 (5 bases). The germline gives CDR1 MNHEY, CDR2 SVGAGI. The CDR3 is 13 amino acids. Trimming took 2 bases from V and 4 from J, leaving 8 bases between them. CDR3 sequence (DNA): TGTGCCAGCAGTTACGGCAGGGCCTATGGCTACACCTTC. This gives the protein CASSYGRAYGYTF.

The chain couples TRBV6-5 to TRBJ1-2, with D possibly being TRBD1 (6 bases). The CDR3 runs to 13 residues. Germline V gene data show CDR1 as MNHEY and CDR2 as SVGAGI. The V end lost 8 bases, the J end lost 4 bases, and 14 bases lay between the germline ends. CDR3 nucleotide sequence: TGTGCCAGCTCGAGAGGGGGTACCTATGGCTACACCTTC. It is translated as CASSRGGTYGYTF.

This clone was seen just once. The V and J genes are TRBV2 and TRBJ2-1; TRBD2 might be the D (5 bases). The CDR3 has 17 amino acids. The germline V and J ends were trimmed by 3 bases and 5 bases, with 20 bases remaining between them. CDR1 SNHLY and CDR2 FYNNEI come from the germline V gene. DNA of the CDR3: TGTGCCAGCAGTGAGATTGCCCTCCCTGCGAGGGACAATGAGCAGTTCTTC. Translating gives CASSEIALPARDNEQFF.

This CDR3 is CASSQRLAGGETQYF. CDR3 DNA sequence: TGTGCCAGCAGCCAAAGACTAGCGGGGGGGGAGACCCAGTACTTC. The V and J genes are TRBV4-2 and TRBJ2-5; TRBD2 aligns across 14 bases. Germline CDR1 reads LGHNA; CDR2 reads YNFKEQ. Unmatched junction bases numbered 1, after V lost 2 bases and J lost 5 bases. The CDR3 runs to 15 residues.